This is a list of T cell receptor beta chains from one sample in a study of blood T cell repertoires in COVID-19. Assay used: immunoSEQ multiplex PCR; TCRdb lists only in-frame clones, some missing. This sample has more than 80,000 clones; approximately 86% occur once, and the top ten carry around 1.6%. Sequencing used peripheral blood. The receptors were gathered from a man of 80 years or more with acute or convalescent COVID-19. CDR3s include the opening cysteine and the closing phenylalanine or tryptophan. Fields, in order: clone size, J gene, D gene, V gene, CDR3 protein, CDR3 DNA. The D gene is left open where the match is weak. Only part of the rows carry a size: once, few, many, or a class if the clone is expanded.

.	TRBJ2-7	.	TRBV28	CASSLPRGGYEQYF	TGTGCCAGCAGTTTGCCCCGGGGTGGATACGAGCAGTACTTC
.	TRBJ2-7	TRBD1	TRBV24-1	CATSEGTGGYEQYF	TGTGCCACCAGTGAGGGAACAGGGGGCTACGAGCAGTACTTC
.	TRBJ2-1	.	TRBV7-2	CASSLGGGARHNEQFF	TGTGCCAGCAGCTTAGGCGGTGGGGCCAGGCACAATGAGCAGTTCTTC
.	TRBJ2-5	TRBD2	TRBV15	CATSRPGLAGGGETQYF	TGTGCCACCAGCAGACCGGGACTAGCGGGAGGAGGGGAGACCCAGTACTTC
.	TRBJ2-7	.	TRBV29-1	CSVPPPTGTYEQYF	TGCAGCGTTCCCCCCCCCACAGGGACCTACGAGCAGTACTTC
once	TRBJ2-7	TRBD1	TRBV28	CASRGTGSSYEQYF	TGTGCCAGCAGGGGGACAGGGAGCTCCTACGAGCAGTACTTC
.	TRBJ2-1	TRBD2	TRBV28	CASSDNRDYVYNEQFF	TGTGCCAGCAGTGATAACCGGGACTACGTATACAATGAGCAGTTCTTC
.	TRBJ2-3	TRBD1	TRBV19	CASSITGGGGTQYF	TGTGCCAGTAGTATAACAGGGGGCGGAGGTACGCAGTATTTT
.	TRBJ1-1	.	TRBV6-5	CASSSNTEAFF	TGTGCCAGCAGTAGCAACACTGAAGCTTTCTTT
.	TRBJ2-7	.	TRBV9	CASSVGGKAYEQYF	TGTGCCAGCAGCGTAGGCGGGAAGGCCTACGAGCAGTACTTC
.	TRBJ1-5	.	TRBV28	CASSLGGNQAQHF	TGTGCCAGCAGTTTAGGGGGGAATCAGGCCCAGCATTTT
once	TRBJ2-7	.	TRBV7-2	CASSPRLGTYEQYF	TGTGCCAGCAGCCCAAGACTAGGAACCTACGAGCAGTACTTC
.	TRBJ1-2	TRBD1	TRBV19	CASSIGGVRQGNGYTF	TGTGCCAGTAGTATAGGGGGTGTTCGACAGGGTAATGGCTACACCTTC
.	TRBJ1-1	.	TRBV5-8	CASSLSWTEAFF	TGTGCCAGCAGCTTGAGCTGGACTGAAGCTTTCTTT
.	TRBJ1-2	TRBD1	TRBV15	CATSRDRVGGYTF	TGTGCCACCAGCCGGGACAGGGTCGGTGGCTACACCTTC
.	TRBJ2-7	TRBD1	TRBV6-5	CASRRQGYEQYF	TGTGCCAGCAGGCGACAGGGCTACGAGCAGTACTTC
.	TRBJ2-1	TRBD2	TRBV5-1	CASSFSGIAGGEQFF	TGCGCCAGCAGCTTTAGCGGGATTGCAGGTGGTGAGCAGTTCTTC
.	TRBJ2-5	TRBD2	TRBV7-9	CASTRSMLKRTSGRARQETQYF	TGTGCCAGCACCCGAAGCATGCTTAAGCGGACTAGCGGGAGGGCCCGGCAAGAGACCCAGTACTTC
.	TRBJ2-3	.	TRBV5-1	CASSGGYTDTQYF	TGCGCCAGCAGCGGGGGGTACACAGATACGCAGTATTTT
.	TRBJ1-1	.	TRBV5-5	CASSPREGRKNTEAFF	TGTGCCAGCAGCCCGCGGGAGGGACGTAAGAACACTGAAGCTTTCTTT
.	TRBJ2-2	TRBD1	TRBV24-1	CATRGTGGTGELFF	TGTGCCACCCGTGGGACAGGGGGAACCGGGGAGCTGTTTTTT
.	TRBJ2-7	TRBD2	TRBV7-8	CASSPGLAGSYEQYF	TGTGCCAGCAGCCCAGGGCTAGCGGGCTCCTACGAGCAGTACTTC
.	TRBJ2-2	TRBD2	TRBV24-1	CATSDTGLAVNTGELFF	TGTGCCACCAGTGACACGGGACTAGCGGTGAACACCGGGGAGCTGTTTTTT
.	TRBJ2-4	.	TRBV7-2	CASSLAGNRGMGVNIQYF	TGTGCCAGCAGCTTAGCGGGAAATCGCGGGATGGGAGTGAACATTCAGTACTTC
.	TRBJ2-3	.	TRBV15	CATSKERSADTQYF	TGTGCCACCAGCAAAGAGCGGTCGGCAGATACGCAGTATTTT
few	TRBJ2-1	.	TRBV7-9	CASSLETGSYNEQFF	TGTGCCAGCAGCTTAGAGACAGGCTCCTACAATGAGCAGTTCTTC
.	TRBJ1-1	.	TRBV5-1	CASSYFGGAETEAFF	TGCGCCAGCAGTTACTTTGGGGGCGCGGAAACTGAAGCTTTCTTT
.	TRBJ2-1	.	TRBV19	CASTPGLSLDNEQFF	TGTGCCAGTACCCCGGGACTCTCCTTAGACAATGAGCAGTTCTTC
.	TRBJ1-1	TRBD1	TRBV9	CASSALAGGFAEAFF	TGTGCCAGCAGCGCCCTCGCAGGGGGTTTCGCTGAAGCTTTCTTT
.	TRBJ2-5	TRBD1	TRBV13	CASSLGQGVETQYF	TGTGCCAGCAGCTTAGGCCAGGGGGTGGAGACCCAGTACTTC
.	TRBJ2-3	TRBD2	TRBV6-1	CASSDISGRATDTQYF	TGTGCCAGCAGTGACATAAGCGGGAGGGCCACAGATACGCAGTATTTT
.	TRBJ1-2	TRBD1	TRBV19	CASSLQGAYGYTF	TGTGCCAGTAGTTTGCAGGGGGCCTATGGCTACACCTTC
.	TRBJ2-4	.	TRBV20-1	CSASELTKNIQYF	TGCAGTGCTAGTGAACTGACCAAAAACATTCAGTACTTC
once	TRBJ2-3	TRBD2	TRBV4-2	CASSQEGLAGQSTDTQYF	TGTGCCAGCAGCCAAGAGGGACTAGCGGGGCAAAGCACAGATACGCAGTATTTT
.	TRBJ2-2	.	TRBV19	CASIRTTGELFF	TGTGCCAGTATCCGTACTACCGGGGAGCTGTTTTTT
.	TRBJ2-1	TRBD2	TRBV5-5	CASSLDGLAGGPGYNEQFF	TGTGCCAGCAGCTTGGATGGGCTAGCGGGAGGGCCGGGGTACAATGAGCAGTTCTTC
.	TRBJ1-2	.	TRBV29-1	CSVVPEVGYGYTF	TGCAGCGTTGTCCCGGAGGTAGGCTATGGCTACACCTTC
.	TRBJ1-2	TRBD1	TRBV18	CASSPGQGAGYGYTF	TGTGCCAGCTCCCCTGGACAGGGAGCGGGCTATGGCTACACCTTC
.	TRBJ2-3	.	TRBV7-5	CARSSLLAASTDTQYF	TGTGCCAGAAGCTCCCTCCTAGCGGCTAGCACAGATACGCAGTATTTT
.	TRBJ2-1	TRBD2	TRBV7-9	CASSPPGTSASRPFF	TGTGCCAGCAGCCCCCCCGGGACTAGCGCCTCTCGCCCGTTCTTC
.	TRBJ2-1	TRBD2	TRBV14	CASSQGSGSNGEQFF	TGTGCCAGCAGCCAAGGTAGCGGGAGTAACGGGGAGCAGTTCTTC
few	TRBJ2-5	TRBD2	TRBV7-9	CASGPGLADGETQYF	TGTGCCAGCGGCCCGGGACTAGCGGACGGGGAGACCCAGTACTTC
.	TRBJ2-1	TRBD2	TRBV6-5	CASTGLAGVGNEQFF	TGTGCCAGCACAGGACTAGCGGGAGTGGGGAATGAGCAGTTCTTC
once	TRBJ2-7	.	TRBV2	CASKQSGLSYEQYF	TGTGCCAGCAAACAAAGCGGGCTGTCCTACGAGCAGTACTTC
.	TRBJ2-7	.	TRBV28	CASSSPVPRQQYF	TGTGCCAGCAGTTCCCCTGTCCCGCGCCAGCAGTACTTC
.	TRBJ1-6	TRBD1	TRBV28	CASSRGQVNSPLHF	TGTGCCAGCAGCCGGGGACAGGTGAATTCACCCCTCCACTTT
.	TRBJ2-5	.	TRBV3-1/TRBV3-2	CASSALRAGPQETQYF	TGTGCCAGCAGCGCGTTAAGGGCGGGACCCCAAGAGACCCAGTACTTC
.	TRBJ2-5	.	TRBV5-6	CASTRVDSGNQETQYF	TGTGCCAGCACCCGGGTGGACAGCGGGAACCAAGAGACCCAGTACTTC
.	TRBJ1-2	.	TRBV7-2	CASSPRRGNYGYTF	TGTGCCAGCAGCCCCCGGAGGGGTAACTATGGCTACACCTTC
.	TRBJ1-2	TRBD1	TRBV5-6	CASSLGQGDGYTF	TGTGCCAGCAGCTTGGGACAGGGCGATGGCTACACCTTC
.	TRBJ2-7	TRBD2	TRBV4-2	CASSQDLAGVAYEQYF	TGTGCCAGCAGCCAAGACCTAGCGGGAGTTGCCTACGAGCAGTACTTC
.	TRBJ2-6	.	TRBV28	CASRGRGGVGANVLTF	TGTGCCAGCAGGGGAAGAGGGGGAGTTGGGGCCAACGTCCTGACTTTC
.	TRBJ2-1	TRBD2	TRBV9	CASSVGSGSHNEQFF	TGTGCCAGCAGCGTAGGCAGCGGGAGTCACAATGAGCAGTTCTTC
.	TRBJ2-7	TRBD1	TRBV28	CASGPAGTVPYEQYF	TGTGCCAGCGGCCCGGCCGGGACAGTCCCCTACGAGCAGTACTTC